One TCR beta chain is described in this entry. Its antigen remains undetermined. The record has no base qualities; no much larger clone is one base away. The CDR3 spans 14 residues, from the cysteine through the phenylalanine. The kept DNA is CDR3 alone, 42 bases in frame from the first base. Taken from the germline V gene (reference sequence), the CDR1 and CDR2 loops are LGHDT and YNNKEL. From V the trimming removes 4 bases and from J it removes 7 bases, while the gene matches leave 7 bases of the junction unaccounted for. Instrument on record: Illumina NovaSeq 6000. TCRalpha and TCRbeta cDNA libraries were constructed by 5'RACE with constant-segment primers, with sample barcodes and unique molecular identifiers being introduced. RNA was extracted from every sample with Trizol reagent. The libraries were amplified in two PCR steps, and the second step added a second sample barcode and Illumina TruSeq adapters. Sequencing of the libraries was done on an Illumina NovaSeq, producing 2 x 150 bp paired-end reads. The authors processed their data as follows. Reads were demultiplexed and collapsed into UMI-guided consensus sequences with migec v1.2.7. Using mixcr v2.1.11, the UMI consensuses were aligned to TRA and TRB V and J templates and assembled into clonotypes. A clonotype was counted as expanded or contracted only when both edgeR and NoisET called the clonotype significant, with the noise models trained on biological replicates. edgeR calls used a false discovery rate-adjusted p below 0.01 and a log2 fold-change threshold of 1. PCA with hierarchical clustering of max-normalized trajectories of the 1000 most abundant clonotypes was used as exploratory dynamics analysis. Each responding clone was given a CD4 or CD8 phenotype based on the CD4+ and CD8+ repertoires, which had been sequenced separately. TCRdb reanalyzed the raw reads on its own, using fastp at Q25 for trimming and MiXCR for clone calling, and kept in-frame beta chains. Duplicate CDR3 protein sequences are folded into a single record with the most common DNA and genes. The authors' filters were not applied to this entry. Within this sample are about 130,000 distinct CDR3 sequences, with over 15% of them counted one time only. The leading ten clones occupy 4.5% to 6.5% of the sample.

This entry comes from a study of T-cell memory formation after mild COVID-19 (dated by TCRdb to the early 2020s). Background on the whole study: TCR sequence clusters from the two donors were found to be largely donor specific. Longitudinal TCRalpha and TCRbeta repertoire sequencing tracked T-cell clones expanding and contracting after mild COVID-19 in two donors. Two young, previously healthy adult volunteers made up the cohort, one male and one female.

Overall study outcomes, separate from this receptor: Contracting CD4+ clones were located mainly in the CM and EM memory subsets, whereas CD8+ clones were found to be enriched in EMRA. The detection of some responding clones in pre-infection memory suggests that pre-existing cross-reactive memory T cells joined the SARS-CoV-2 response. SARS-CoV-2 specificity was not confirmed for the second-wave clones peaking on day 37. The study covered only two mild cases, and larger cohorts including severe cases with pre-infection samples were considered necessary. From day 15 to 85, contracting clones showed balanced CD4/CD8 phenotypes, whereas a second wave of clones that expanded from day 15 to 37 leaned towards CD4+.

PBMCs were isolated by Ficoll-Paque density gradient centrifugation. The sequencing input was PBMCs or a T cell subset sorted from them (not recorded which). The receptor's source is a man between 18 and 29 years old who had mild COVID-19 (a few samples of this study predate the infection). The sample titles of this study are shuffled in the database, so cell type and time point are left out; the donor was told from shared clones. The chain employs TRBV3-1 and TRBJ1-2; TRBD1 aligns with 9 central bases. The base sequence is TGTGCCAGCAGCCTTGACAGGGGGATGAGTGGCTACACCTTC. It translates to CASSLDRGMSGYTF.